This T cell receptor beta chain is drawn from a study of cytomegalovirus exposure and HLA in healthy donors. CDR3 length equals 18 residues. With 9 bases removed from V and 0 bases from J, the gap between germline ends came to 24 bases. Germline loops: CDR1 KGHSH, CDR2 LQKENI. The PCR used 60 Vbeta and 13 Jbeta primers. Sequencing was performed with immunoSEQ multiplex PCR; in TCRdb, only in-frame clones are kept and a portion is missing. The repertoire holds 93,000 or so clones, with around two thirds as singletons. Source material: PBMCs. The chain combines TRBV18 with TRBJ1-3; a weak D match, TRBD1 (6 bases). The sequence was collected from a woman between 45 and 65 years old in good health and CMV-seronegative. CDR3 DNA: TGTGCCAGTTCCCCCTTCGCAGGGGCCGCGAGCTCTGGAAACACCATATATTTT. Its protein product is CASSPFAGAASSGNTIYF.